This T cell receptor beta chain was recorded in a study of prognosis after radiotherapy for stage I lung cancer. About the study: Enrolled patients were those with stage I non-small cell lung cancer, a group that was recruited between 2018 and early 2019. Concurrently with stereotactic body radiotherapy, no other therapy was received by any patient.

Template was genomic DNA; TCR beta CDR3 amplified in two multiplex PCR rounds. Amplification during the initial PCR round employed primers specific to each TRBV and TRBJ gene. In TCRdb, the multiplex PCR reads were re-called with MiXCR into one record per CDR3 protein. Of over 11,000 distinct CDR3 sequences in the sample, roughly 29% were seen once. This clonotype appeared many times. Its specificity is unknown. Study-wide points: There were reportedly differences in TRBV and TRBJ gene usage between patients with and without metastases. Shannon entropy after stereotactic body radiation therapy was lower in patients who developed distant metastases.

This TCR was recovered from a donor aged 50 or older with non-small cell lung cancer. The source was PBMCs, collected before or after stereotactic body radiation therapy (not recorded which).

The CDR3 coding sequence is TGCGCCAGCAGCTTGGGGGCCATGGGACCGAACACTGAAGCTTTCTTT. It yields the protein CASSLGAMGPNTEAFF. The genes are TRBV5-1 and TRBJ1-1; possible D gene TRBD1, 5 bases. CDR3 length: 16 amino acids. V lost 0 bases to trimming and J lost 1 base, with 13 bases between them. Germline V lookup: CDR1 SGHRS, CDR2 YFSETQ.